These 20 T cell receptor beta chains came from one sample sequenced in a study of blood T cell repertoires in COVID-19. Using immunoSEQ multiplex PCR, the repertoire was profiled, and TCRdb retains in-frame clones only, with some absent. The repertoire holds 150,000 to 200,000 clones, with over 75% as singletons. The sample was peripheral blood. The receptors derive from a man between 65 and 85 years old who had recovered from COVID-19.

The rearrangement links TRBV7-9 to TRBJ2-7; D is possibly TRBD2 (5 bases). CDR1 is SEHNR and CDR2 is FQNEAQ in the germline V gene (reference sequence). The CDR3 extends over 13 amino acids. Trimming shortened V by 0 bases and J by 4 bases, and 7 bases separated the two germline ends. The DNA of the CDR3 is TGTGCCAGCAGCTTAGCGGGAGAGTACGAGCAGTACTTC. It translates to CASSLAGEYEQYF.

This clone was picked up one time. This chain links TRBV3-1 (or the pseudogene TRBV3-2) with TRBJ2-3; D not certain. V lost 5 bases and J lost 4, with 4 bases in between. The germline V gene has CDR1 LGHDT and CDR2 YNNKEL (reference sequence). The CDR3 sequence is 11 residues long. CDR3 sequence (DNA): TGTGCCAGCAGCGACTCAGATACGCAGTATTTT. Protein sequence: CASSDSDTQYF.

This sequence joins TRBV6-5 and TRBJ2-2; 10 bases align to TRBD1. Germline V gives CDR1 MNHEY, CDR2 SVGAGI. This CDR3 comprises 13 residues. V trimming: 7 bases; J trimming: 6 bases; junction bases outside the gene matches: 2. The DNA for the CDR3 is TGTGCCAGCACCGGACAGGGGGCCGGGGAGCTGTTTTTT. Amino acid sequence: CASTGQGAGELFF.

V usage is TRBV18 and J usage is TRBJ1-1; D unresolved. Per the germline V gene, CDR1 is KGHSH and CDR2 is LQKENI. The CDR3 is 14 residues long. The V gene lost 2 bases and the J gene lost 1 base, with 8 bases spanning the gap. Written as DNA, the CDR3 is TGTGCCAGCTCACCATCATATAGGAACACTGAAGCTTTCTTT. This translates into CASSPSYRNTEAFF.

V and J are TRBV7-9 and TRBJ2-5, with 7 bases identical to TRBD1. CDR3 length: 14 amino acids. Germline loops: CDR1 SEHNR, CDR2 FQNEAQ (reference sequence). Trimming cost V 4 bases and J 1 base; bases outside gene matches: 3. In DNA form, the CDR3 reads TGTGCCAGCAGCTCCCGGGACAGCCAAGAGACCCAGTACTTC. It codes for CASSSRDSQETQYF.

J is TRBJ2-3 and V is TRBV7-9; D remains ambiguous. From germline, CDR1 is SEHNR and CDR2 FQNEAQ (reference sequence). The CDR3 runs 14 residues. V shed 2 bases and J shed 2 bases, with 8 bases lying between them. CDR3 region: CASSLIDNTDTQYF. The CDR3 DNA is TGTGCCAGCAGCTTAATTGACAACACAGATACGCAGTATTTT.

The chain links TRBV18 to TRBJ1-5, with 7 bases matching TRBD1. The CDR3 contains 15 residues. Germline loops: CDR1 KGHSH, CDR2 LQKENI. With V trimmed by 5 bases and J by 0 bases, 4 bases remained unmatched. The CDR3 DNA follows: TGTGCCAGCTCAGGAGGGGACAGTAGCAATCAGCCCCAGCATTTT. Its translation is CASSGGDSSNQPQHF.

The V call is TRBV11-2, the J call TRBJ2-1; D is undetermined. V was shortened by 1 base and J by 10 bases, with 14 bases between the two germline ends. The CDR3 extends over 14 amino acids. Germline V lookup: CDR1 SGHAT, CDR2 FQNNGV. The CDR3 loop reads CASSLGQVVTEQFF. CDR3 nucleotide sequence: TGTGCCAGCAGCTTAGGGCAGGTGGTCACGGAGCAGTTCTTC.

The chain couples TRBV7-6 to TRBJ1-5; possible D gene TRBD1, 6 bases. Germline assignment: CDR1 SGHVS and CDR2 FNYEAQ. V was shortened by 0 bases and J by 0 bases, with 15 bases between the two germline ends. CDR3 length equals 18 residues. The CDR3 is CASSLAAGTPYSNQPQHF. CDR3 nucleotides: TGTGCCAGCAGCTTAGCCGCAGGGACACCCTATAGCAATCAGCCCCAGCATTTT.

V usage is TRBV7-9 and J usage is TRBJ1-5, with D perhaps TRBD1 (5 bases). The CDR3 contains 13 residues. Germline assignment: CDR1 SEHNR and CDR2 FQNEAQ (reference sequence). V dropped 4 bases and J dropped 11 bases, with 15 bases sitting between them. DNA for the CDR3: TGTGCCAGCAGCTGGGACGGGGACTCGGCCCAGCATTTT. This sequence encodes CASSWDGDSAQHF. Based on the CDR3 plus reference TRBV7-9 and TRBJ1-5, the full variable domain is DTGVSQNPRHKITKRGQNVTFRCDPISEHNRLYWYRQTLGQGPEFLTYFQNEAQLEKSRLLSDRFSAERPKGSFSTLEIQRTEQGDSAMYLCASSWDGDSAQHFGDGTRLSIL.

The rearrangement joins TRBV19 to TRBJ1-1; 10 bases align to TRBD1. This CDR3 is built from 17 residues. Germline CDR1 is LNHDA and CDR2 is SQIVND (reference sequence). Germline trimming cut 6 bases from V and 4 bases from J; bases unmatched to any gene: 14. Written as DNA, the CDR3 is TGTGCCAGTAGGACGCGCGGACAGGGGGTAATCGGCACTGAAGCTTTCTTT. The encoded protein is CASRTRGQGVIGTEAFF.

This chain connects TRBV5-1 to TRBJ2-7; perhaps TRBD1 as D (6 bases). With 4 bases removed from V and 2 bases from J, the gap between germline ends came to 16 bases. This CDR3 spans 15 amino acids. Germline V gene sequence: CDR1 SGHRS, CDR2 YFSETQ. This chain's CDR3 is CASSAREQGTYEQYF. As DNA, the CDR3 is TGCGCCAGCAGCGCCCGGGAACAGGGAACCTACGAGCAGTACTTC.

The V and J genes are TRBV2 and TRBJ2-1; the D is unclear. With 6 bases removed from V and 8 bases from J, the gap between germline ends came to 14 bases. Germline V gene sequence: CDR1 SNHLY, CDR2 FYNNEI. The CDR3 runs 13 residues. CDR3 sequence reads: CASSPTRMDEQFF. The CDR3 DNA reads TGTGCCAGCAGCCCCACACGCATGGATGAGCAGTTCTTC.

The CDR3 coding sequence is TGTGCCAGCAGTGAATCAAACAGGGCTCAGGCGGACACTGAAGCTTTCTTT. It translates to CASSESNRAQADTEAFF. The V and J genes are TRBV2 and TRBJ1-1, with a tentative D call TRBD1 (6 bases). The CDR3 has 17 amino acids. Germline V lookup: CDR1 SNHLY, CDR2 FYNNEI. V was clipped by 2 bases and J by 3 bases, with 19 bases between them.

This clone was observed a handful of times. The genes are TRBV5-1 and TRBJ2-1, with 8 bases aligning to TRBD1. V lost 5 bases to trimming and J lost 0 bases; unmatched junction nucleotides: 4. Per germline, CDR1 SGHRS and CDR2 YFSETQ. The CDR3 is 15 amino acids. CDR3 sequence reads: CASRRTGGSYNEQFF. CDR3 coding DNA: TGCGCCAGCAGGCGTACAGGGGGCTCCTACAATGAGCAGTTCTTC.

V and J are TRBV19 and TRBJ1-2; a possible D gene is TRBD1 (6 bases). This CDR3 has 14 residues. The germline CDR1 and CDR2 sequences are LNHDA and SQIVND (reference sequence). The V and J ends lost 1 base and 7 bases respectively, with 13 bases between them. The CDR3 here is CASSIGFRGAGYTF. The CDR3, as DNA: TGTGCCAGTAGTATAGGTTTCAGGGGAGCTGGCTACACCTTC.

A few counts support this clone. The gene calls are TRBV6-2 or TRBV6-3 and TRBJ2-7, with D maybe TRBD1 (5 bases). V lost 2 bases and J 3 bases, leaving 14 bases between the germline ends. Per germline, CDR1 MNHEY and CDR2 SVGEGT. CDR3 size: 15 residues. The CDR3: CASSYPPRGLYEQYF. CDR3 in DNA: TGTGCCAGCAGTTACCCCCCAAGGGGCCTCTACGAGCAGTACTTC.

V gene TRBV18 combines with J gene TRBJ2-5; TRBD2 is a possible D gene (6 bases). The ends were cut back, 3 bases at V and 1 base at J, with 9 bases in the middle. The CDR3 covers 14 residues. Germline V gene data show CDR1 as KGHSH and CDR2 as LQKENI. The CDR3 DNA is TGTGCCAGCTCACCGGGACTGGTCCAAGAGACCCAGTACTTC. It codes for CASSPGLVQETQYF.

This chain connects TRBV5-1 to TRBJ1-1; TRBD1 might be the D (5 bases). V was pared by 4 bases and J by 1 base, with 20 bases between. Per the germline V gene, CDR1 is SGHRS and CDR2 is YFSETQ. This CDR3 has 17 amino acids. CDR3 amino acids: CASSKEGLGQPNTEAFF. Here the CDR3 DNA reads TGCGCCAGCAGCAAGGAGGGGTTAGGCCAGCCGAACACTGAAGCTTTCTTT.

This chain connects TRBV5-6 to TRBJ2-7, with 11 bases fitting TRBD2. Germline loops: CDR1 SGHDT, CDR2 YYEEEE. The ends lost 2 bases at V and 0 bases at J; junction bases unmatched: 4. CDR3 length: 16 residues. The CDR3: CASSFTSGRSSYEQYF. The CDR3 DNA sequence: TGTGCCAGCAGCTTCACTAGCGGGAGAAGCTCCTACGAGCAGTACTTC.